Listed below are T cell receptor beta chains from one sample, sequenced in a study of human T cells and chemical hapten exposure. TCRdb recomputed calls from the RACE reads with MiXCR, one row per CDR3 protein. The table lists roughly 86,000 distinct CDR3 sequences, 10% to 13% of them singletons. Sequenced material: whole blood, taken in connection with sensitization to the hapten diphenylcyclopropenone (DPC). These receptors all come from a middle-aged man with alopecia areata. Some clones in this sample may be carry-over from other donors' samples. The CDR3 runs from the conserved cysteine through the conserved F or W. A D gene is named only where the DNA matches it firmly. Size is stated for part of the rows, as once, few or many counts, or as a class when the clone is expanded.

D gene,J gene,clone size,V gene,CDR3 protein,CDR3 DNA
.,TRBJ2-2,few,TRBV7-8,CASSQRYRELFF,TGTGCCAGCAGCCAGCGATATAGGGAGCTGTTTTTT
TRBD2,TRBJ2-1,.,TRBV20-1,CSARPYEGLAGDEQFF,TGCAGTGCTAGACCTTATGAGGGACTAGCGGGAGACGAGCAGTTCTTC
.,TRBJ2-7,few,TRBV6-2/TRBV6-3,CASKEAYEQYF,TGTGCCAGCAAAGAGGCCTACGAGCAGTACTTC
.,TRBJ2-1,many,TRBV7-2,CASSLANFGTQIGQFF,TGTGCCAGCAGCTTAGCAAACTTTGGGACCCAGATCGGTCAGTTCTTC
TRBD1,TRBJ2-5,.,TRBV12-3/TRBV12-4,CASSPTGSQETQYF,TGTGCCAGCAGCCCGACAGGGAGTCAAGAGACTCAGTACTTC
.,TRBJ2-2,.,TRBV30,CAWSAGGANTGELFF,TGTGCCTGGAGTGCGGGCGGTGCGAACACCGGGGAGCTGTTTTTT
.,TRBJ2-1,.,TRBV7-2,CASSLGLPPYNEQFF,TGTGCCAGCAGCTTGGGGCTGCCCCCCTACAATGAGCAGTTCTTC
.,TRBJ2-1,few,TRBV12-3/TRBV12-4,CASSFRGPGQVNEQFF,TGTGCCAGCAGTTTTCGCGGGCCAGGTCAGGTAAATGAGCAGTTCTTC
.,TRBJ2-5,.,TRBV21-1,CASSKTLTASQQETQYF,TGTGCCAGCAGCAAAACTTTGACAGCTTCCCAGCAAGAGACCCAGTACTTC
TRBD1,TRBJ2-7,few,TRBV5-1,CASSAAGQVYEQYF,TGCGCCAGCAGCGCCGCGGGACAGGTATACGAGCAGTACTTC
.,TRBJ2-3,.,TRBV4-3,CASSQEGAGTDTQYF,TGCGCCAGCAGCCAAGAAGGGGCGGGCACAGATACGCAGTATTTT
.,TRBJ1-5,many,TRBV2,CASTLGQHNQPQHF,TGTGCCAGCACTCTCGGACAGCATAATCAGCCCCAGCATTTT
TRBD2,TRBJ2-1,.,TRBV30,CALSGSRYEQFF,TGTGCCTTGAGCGGGAGTAGGTATGAGCAGTTCTTC
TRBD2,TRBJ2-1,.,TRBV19,CASSEWSGRANEQFF,TGTGCCAGTAGTGAATGGAGCGGGAGGGCCAATGAGCAGTTCTTC
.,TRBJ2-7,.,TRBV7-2,CASSSQALEQYF,TGTGCCAGCAGCTCCCAAGCTCTCGAGCAGTACTTC
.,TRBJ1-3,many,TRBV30,CAWSVRGLDSGNTIYF,TGTGCCTGGAGTGTACGGGGATTAGACTCTGGAAACACCATATATTTT
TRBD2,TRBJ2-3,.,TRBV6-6,CASSPRTSGRGRMVTQYF,TGTGCCAGCAGCCCCCGGACTAGCGGGAGGGGAAGGATGGTTACGCAGTATTTT
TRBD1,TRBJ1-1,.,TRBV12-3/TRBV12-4,CASSQGVETEAFF,TGTGCCAGCAGTCAGGGGGTGGAAACTGAAGCTTTCTTT
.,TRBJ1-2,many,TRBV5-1,CASSPRTDANYGYTF,TGCGCCAGCAGCCCAAGGACAGACGCAAACTATGGCTACACCTTC
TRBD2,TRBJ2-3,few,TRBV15,CATSRDPAGVRTDTQYF,TGTGCCACCAGCAGAGATCCCGCGGGAGTGAGAACAGATACGCAGTATTTT
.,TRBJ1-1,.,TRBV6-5,CASSQSAEAFF,TGTGCCAGCAGTCAGTCAGCTGAAGCTTTCTTT
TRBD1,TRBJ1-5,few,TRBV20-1,CSARLGPGGVVSNQPQHF,TGCAGTGCTAGACTCGGCCCAGGGGGTGTTGTCAGCAATCAGCCCCAGCATTTT
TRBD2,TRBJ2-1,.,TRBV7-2,CASSSPGTRGFDEQFF,TGTGCCAGCAGCTCCCCCGGGACTAGGGGTTTCGATGAGCAGTTCTTC
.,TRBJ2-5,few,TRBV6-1,CASSEDHRGETQYF,TGTGCCAGCAGTGAAGACCACAGAGGGGAGACCCAGTACTTC
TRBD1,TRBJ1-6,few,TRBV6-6,CASRLPGQGLHSPLHF,TGTGCCAGCAGACTCCCGGGACAGGGCCTCCATTCACCCCTCCACTTT
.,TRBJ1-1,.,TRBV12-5,CASGLVLSPNTEAFF,TGTGCTAGTGGTTTGGTACTATCTCCGAACACTGAAGCTTTCTTT
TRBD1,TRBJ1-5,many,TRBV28,CASYWTGDHQPQHF,TGTGCCAGCTATTGGACAGGCGATCATCAGCCCCAGCATTTT
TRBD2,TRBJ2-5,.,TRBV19,CASSISGEETQYF,TGTGCCAGTAGTATCAGCGGGGAAGAGACCCAGTACTTC
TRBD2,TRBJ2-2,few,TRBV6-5,CASSKAGRGTGELFF,TGTGCCAGCAGTAAAGCGGGGAGGGGCACCGGGGAGCTGTTTTTT
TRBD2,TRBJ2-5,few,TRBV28,CASSPAGGRKETQYF,TGTGCCAGCAGTCCCGCCGGCGGGAGGAAAGAGACCCAGTACTTC
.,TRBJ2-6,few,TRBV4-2,CASSQEATSGANVLTF,TGTGCCAGCAGCCAAGAGGCTACATCTGGGGCCAACGTCCTGACTTTC
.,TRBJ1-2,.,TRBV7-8,CASSFRDTSSYGYTF,TGTGCCAGCAGCTTCCGGGACACCTCTTCCTATGGCTACACCTTC
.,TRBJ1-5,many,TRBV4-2,CASSQSSGRSNQPQHF,TGTGCCAGCAGCCAATCTTCGGGGCGGAGCAATCAGCCCCAGCATTTT
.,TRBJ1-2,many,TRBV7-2,CASSLASVGYTF,TGTGCCAGCAGCTTAGCGAGCGTAGGCTACACCTTC
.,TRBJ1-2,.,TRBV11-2,CASSPSGYGYTF,TGTGCCAGCAGTCCCAGCGGGTATGGCTACACCTTC
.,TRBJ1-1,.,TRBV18,CASHDRTFALTEAFF,TGTGCCAGCCACGACAGAACTTTTGCCCTCACTGAAGCTTTCTTT
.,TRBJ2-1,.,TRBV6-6,CASSPAGKGYEQFF,TGTGCCAGCAGTCCCGCAGGGAAAGGCTATGAGCAGTTCTTC
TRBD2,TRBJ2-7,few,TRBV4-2,CASSQDLGRVKGEQYF,TGTGCCAGCAGCCAAGATCTCGGGAGGGTGAAAGGCGAGCAGTACTTC
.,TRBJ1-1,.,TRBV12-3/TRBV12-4,CASGILQGRNTEAFF,TGTGCCAGCGGCATACTACAGGGTCGGAACACTGAAGCTTTCTTT
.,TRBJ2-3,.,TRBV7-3,CASSLIGGHTQYF,TGTGCCAGCAGCTTAATTGGGGGGCATACGCAGTATTTT
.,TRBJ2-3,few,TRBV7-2,CASSFRQARTSSTDTQYF,TGTGCCAGCAGCTTCCGCCAGGCGAGAACTTCTAGCACAGATACGCAGTATTTT
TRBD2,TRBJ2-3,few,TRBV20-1,CSASASSGGTDTQYF,TGCAGTGCTAGTGCATCTAGCGGGGGTACAGATACGCAGTATTTT
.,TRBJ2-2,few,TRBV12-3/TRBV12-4,CASSFGGQNTGELFF,TGTGCCAGCAGTTTCGGCGGGCAGAACACCGGGGAGCTGTTTTTT
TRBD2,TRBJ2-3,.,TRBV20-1,CSASTLAGGPSDTQYF,TGCAGTGCTAGTACCCTAGCGGGAGGGCCCTCAGATACGCAGTATTTT
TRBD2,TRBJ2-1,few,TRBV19,CASSIDRSGTSGRGNASEQFF,TGTGCCAGTAGTATAGATCGCTCGGGGACTAGCGGGAGAGGGAACGCGTCGGAGCAGTTCTTC
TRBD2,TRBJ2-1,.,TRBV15,CATSRDRWLAGGHEQFF,TGTGCCACCAGCAGAGATCGGTGGTTAGCGGGAGGCCATGAGCAGTTCTTC
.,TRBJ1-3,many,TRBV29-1,CSVRGRLAGNTIYF,TGCAGCGTTCGTGGGAGGCTGGCCGGAAACACCATATATTTT
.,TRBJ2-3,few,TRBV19,CASKDGTSTDTQYF,TGTGCCAGTAAGGACGGGACTAGCACAGATACGCAGTATTTT
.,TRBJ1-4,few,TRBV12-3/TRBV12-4,CASSSLWDGNEKLFF,TGTGCCAGCAGTTCCCTCTGGGACGGCAATGAAAAACTGTTTTTT
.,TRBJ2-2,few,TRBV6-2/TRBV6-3,CASRYGGRTGELFF,TGTGCCAGCAGATACGGGGGTCGGACCGGGGAGCTGTTTTTT
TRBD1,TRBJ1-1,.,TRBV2,CASSEQGQPWYAFF,TGTGCCAGCAGTGAACAGGGACAGCCATGGTATGCTTTCTTT
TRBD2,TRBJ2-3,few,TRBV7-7,CASSPTSGRALGTDTQYF,TGTGCTAGCAGCCCGACTAGCGGGAGGGCCCTGGGCACAGATACGCAGTATTTT
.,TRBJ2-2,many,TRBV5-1,CASSLYVTGELFF,TGCGCCAGCAGCTTGTATGTAACCGGGGAGCTGTTTTTT